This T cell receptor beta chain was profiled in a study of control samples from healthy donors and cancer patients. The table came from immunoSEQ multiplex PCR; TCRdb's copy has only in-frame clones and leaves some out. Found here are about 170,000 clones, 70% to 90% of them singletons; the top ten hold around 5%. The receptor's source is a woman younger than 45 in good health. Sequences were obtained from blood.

Here the CDR3 DNA reads TGTGCCATTCGGACAGGAAGCACAGATACGCAGTATTTT. Protein product: CAIRTGSTDTQYF. The V call is TRBV10-3, the J call TRBJ2-3; 7 bases match TRBD1. The V segment lost 9 bases and the J segment 0 bases; nucleotides outside the gene matches: 3. The CDR3 has 13 residues. CDR1 is ENHRY and CDR2 is SYGVKD in the germline V gene.